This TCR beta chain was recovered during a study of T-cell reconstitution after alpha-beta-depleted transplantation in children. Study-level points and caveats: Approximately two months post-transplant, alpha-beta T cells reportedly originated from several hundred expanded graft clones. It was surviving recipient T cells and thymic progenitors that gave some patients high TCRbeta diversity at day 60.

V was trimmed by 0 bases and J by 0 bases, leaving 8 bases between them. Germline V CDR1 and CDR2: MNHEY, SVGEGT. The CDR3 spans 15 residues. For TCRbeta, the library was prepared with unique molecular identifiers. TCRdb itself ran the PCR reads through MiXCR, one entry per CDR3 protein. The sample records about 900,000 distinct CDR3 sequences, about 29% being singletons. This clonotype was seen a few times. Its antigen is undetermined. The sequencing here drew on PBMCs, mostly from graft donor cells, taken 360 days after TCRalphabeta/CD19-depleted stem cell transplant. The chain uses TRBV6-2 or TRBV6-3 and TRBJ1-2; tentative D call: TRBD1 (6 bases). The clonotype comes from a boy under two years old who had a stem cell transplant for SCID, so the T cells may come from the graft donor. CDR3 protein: CASSYSDSPNYGYTF. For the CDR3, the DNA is TGTGCCAGCAGTTACTCGGACAGCCCTAACTATGGCTACACCTTC.